The next 4 T cell receptor beta chains were all read from a single sample in a study of T cell responses to AZD1222 COVID-19 vaccine. The data were produced by immunoSEQ multiplex PCR, yet TCRdb's version contains in-frame clones alone and is incomplete. The repertoire includes under 200,000 clones, 90% of them detected once, and about 1.6% sits in the top ten. Sequencing was performed on peripheral blood, taken on day 0 of AZD1222 vaccination. These receptors all stem from an adult in good health.

The chain uses TRBV19 and TRBJ1-4; the D gene is possibly TRBD1 (6 bases). The CDR3 sequence is 15 residues long. Germline CDR1 LNHDA, CDR2 SQIVND (reference sequence). Trimming shortened V by 6 bases and J by 8 bases, and 19 bases separated the two germline ends. The CDR3 DNA reads TGTGCCAGTAGCGTTTTCAGGGGATCTTCGGAAAAACTGTTTTTT. It yields the protein CASSVFRGSSEKLFF.

With regard to this clone: Mismatch with germline at one junction end may stem from a read error. This sequence joins TRBV28 and TRBJ1-2; 7 bases line up with TRBD1. CDR3 size: 12 residues. Germline CDR1 reads MDHEN; CDR2 reads SYDVKM. In DNA, the CDR3 is TGTGCCAGCAGTTTCCAGCGACAGGGAGGTTTCTTC. This codes for CASSFQRQGGFF.

V gene TRBV4-1 combines with J gene TRBJ2-6, with TRBD2 as a possible D gene (5 bases). Germline V gene sequence: CDR1 MGHRA, CDR2 YSYEKL. The CDR3 contains 18 residues. V lost 0 bases, J lost 0 bases, and 12 bases lay in between. CDR3 protein: CASSQDPGTSSGANVLTF. The CDR3 region has the DNA TGCGCCAGCAGCCAAGATCCAGGTACTAGCTCTGGGGCCAACGTCCTGACTTTC.

This sequence joins TRBV9 and TRBJ2-1; D uncertain. V shed 3 bases and J shed 10 bases, with 14 bases lying between them. Germline V lookup: CDR1 SGDLS, CDR2 YYNGEE. The CDR3 length is 13 residues. This CDR3 reads CASSADLLREQFF. The CDR3 nucleotides read TGTGCCAGCAGCGCGGACCTTCTTCGGGAGCAGTTCTTC. The entire variable domain, with the rest obtained from reference TRBV9 and TRBJ2-1, is as follows: DSGVTQTPKHLITATGQRVTLRCSPRSGDLSVYWYQQSLDQGLQFLIQYYNGEERAKGNILERFSAQQFPDLHSELNLSSLELGDSALYFCASSADLLREQFFGPGTRLTVL.